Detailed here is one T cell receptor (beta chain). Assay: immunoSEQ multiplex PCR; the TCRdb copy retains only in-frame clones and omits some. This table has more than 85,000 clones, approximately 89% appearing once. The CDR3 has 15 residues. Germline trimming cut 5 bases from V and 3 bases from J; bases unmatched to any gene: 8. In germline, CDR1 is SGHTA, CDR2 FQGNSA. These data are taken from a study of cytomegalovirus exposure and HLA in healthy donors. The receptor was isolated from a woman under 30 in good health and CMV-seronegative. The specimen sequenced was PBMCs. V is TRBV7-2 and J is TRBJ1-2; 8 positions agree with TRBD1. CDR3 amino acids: CASSPLGQGDYGYTF. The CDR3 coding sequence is TGTGCCAGCAGCCCCCTAGGACAGGGTGACTATGGCTACACCTTC.